This T cell receptor beta chain derives from a study of cytomegalovirus exposure and HLA in healthy donors. Looking at the study overall: A later analysis reported the same platform for the 110 or so validation repertoires and the approximately 670 first-cohort repertoires.

Study-wide results and limits: Roughly 170 TCR beta chains were listed as cytomegalovirus-associated.

Of note for this clone: What it recognizes is unknown.

Repertoires were generated with immunoSEQ multiplex PCR, while TCRdb's copy carries only in-frame clones and drops some. The table records tens of thousands of clones, around 97% of them present only once. The ends lost 7 bases at V and 0 bases at J; junction bases unmatched: 8. The CDR3 is 18 residues long. CDR1 is LNHDA, CDR2 SQIVND, per germline (reference sequence). This TCR came from a young man in good health and CMV-seronegative. Sequenced material: PBMCs. This chain joins TRBV19 and TRBJ2-6; 11 positions match TRBD1. The CDR3 sequence: CASMTPGQGASGANVLTF. CDR3 DNA: TGTGCCAGTATGACCCCCGGACAGGGGGCCTCTGGGGCCAACGTCCTGACTTTC.